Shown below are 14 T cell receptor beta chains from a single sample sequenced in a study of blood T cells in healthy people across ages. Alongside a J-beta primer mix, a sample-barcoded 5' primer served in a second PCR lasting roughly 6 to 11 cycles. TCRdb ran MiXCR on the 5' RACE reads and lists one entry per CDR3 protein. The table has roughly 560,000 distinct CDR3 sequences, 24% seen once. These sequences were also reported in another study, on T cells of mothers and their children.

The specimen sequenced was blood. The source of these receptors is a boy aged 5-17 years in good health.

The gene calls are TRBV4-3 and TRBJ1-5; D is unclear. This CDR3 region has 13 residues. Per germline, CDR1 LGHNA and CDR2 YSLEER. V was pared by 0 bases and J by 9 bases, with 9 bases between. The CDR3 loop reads CASSQDEGLPQHF. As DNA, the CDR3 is TGCGCCAGCAGCCAAGATGAGGGCTTGCCCCAGCATTTT.

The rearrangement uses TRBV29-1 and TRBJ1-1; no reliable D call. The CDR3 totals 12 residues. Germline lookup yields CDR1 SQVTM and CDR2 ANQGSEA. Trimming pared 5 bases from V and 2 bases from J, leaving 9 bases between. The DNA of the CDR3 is TGCAGCGTTATCGACCTAAACACTGAAGCTTTCTTT. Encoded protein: CSVIDLNTEAFF.

The CDR3: CASSLAAGRREKLFF. CDR3 nucleotides: TGCGCCAGCAGCTTGGCGGCAGGGAGGCGTGAAAAACTGTTTTTT. The genes are TRBV5-1 and TRBJ1-4; possible D gene TRBD1, 5 bases. Between the trimmed V and J ends, which lost 0 bases and 7 bases, there was a span of 13 bases. Germline V lookup: CDR1 SGHRS, CDR2 YFSETQ. The CDR3 sequence is 15 residues long. The variable domain in full, completed from reference TRBV5-1 and TRBJ1-4, reads KAGVTQTPRYLIKTRGQQVTLSCSPISGHRSVSWYQQTPGQGLQFLFEYFSETQRNKGNFPGRFSGRQFSNSRSEMNVSTLELGDSALYLCASSLAAGRREKLFFGSGTQLSVL.

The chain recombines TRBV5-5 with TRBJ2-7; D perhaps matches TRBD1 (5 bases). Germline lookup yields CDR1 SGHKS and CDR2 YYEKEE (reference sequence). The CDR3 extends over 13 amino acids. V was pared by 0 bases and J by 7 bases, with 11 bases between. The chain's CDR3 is CASSLGQGPEQYF. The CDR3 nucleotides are TGTGCCAGCAGCTTGGGTCAGGGTCCAGAGCAGTACTTC.

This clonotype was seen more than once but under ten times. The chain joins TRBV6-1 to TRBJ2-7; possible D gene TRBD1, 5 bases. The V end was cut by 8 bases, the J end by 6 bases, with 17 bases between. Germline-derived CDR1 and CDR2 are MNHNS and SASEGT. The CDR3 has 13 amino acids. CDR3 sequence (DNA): TGTGCCAGCGGGGTTAAAACAGGCCCCGAGCAGTACTTC. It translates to CASGVKTGPEQYF.

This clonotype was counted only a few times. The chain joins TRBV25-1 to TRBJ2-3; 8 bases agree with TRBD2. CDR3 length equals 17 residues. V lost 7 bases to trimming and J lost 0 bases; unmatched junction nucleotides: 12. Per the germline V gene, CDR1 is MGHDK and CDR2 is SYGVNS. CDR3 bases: TGTGCCAGCACTGATCAACTAGCGGATGCTAGCACAGATACGCAGTATTTT. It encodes CASTDQLADASTDTQYF.

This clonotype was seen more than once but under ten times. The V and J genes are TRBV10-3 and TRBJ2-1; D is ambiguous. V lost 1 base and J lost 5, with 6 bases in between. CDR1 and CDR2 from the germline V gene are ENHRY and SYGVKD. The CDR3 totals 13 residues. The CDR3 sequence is CAISEFLNNEQFF. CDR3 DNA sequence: TGTGCCATCAGTGAGTTCTTGAACAATGAGCAGTTCTTC.

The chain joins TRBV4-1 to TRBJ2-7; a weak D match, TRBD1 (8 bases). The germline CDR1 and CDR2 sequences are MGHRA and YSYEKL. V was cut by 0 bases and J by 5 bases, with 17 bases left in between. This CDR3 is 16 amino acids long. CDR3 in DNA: TGCGCCAGCAGCCAAGATCTGCCAGCGGGACAGGACGAGCAGTACTTC. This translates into CASSQDLPAGQDEQYF.

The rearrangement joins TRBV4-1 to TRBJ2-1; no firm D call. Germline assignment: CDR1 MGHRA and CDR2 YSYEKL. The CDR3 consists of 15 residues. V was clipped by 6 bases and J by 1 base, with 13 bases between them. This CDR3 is CASRDNKKSYNEQFF. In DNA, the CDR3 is TGCGCCAGCAGAGATAACAAGAAATCCTACAATGAGCAGTTCTTC.

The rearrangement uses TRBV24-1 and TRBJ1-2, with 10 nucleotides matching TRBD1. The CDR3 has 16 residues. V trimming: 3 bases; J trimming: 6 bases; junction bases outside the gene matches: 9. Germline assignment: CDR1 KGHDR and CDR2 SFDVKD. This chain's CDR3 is CATSDPGTGAFHGYTF. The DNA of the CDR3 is TGTGCCACCAGTGATCCCGGGACAGGGGCCTTTCATGGCTACACCTTC.

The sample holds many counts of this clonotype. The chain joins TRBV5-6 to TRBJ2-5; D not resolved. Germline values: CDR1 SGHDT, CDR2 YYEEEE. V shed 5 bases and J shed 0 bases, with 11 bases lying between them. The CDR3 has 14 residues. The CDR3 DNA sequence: TGTGCCAGCAGTCGTGGACGGTACCAAGAGACCCAGTACTTC. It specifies CASSRGRYQETQYF.

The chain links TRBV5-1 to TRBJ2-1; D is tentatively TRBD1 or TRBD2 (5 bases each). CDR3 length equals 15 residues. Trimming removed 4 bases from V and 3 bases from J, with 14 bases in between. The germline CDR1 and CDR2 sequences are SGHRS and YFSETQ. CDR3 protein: CASSPWQGRYNEQFF. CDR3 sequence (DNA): TGCGCCAGCAGCCCCTGGCAGGGACGCTACAATGAGCAGTTCTTC.

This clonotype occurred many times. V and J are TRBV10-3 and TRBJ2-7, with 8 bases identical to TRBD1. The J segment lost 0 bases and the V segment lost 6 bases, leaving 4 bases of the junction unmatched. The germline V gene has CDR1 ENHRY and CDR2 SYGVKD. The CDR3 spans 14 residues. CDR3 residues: CAIRDRVFSYEQYF. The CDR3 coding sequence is TGTGCCATCAGGGACAGGGTTTTCTCCTACGAGCAGTACTTC.

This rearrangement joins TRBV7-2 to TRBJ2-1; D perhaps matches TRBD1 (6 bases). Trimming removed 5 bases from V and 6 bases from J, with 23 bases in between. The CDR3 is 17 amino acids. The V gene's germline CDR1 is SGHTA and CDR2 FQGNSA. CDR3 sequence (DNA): TGTGCCAGCAGCCCGAAACCCCGGGACACCCTCGGCAATGAGCAGTTCTTC. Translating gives CASSPKPRDTLGNEQFF. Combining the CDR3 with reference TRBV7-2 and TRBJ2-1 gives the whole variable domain GAGVSQSPSNKVTEKGKDVELRCDPISGHTALYWYRQSLGQGLEFLIYFQGNSAPDKSGLPSDRFSAERTGGSVSTLTIQRTQQEDSAVYLCASSPKPRDTLGNEQFFGPGTRLTVL.